This record looks at one T cell receptor (beta chain) sequence and its context. The antigen is unknown. The CDR3 is 13 residues long. V lost 9 bases and J 0 bases, leaving 11 bases between the germline ends. Germline lookup yields CDR1 SGHNT and CDR2 YYREEE (reference sequence). These data originate in a study of lymphopenia after photon versus proton radiotherapy. General study results and limits: Larger post-nadir TCR diversity loss correlated inversely with survival in deceased patients. Survival link was tested only in deceased patients; proton benefit remains a possibility. Oligoclonal CD8+ Temra expansion after nadir drove photon patients' diversity drop.

The repertoire was sequenced with immunoSEQ multiplex PCR; TCRdb's copy has only in-frame clones and lacks some. The table lists fewer than 15,000 clones, about nine tenths of them singletons. The chain combines TRBV5-4 with TRBJ2-3; D is perhaps TRBD2 (6 bases). Sample: peripheral blood, taken from a patient treated with photon-based radiotherapy. This TCR was recovered from a man in his 60s with pancreatic cancer. In DNA, the CDR3 is TGTGCCACCTCGGGACTGAGCACAGATACGCAGTATTTT. It is translated as CATSGLSTDTQYF.